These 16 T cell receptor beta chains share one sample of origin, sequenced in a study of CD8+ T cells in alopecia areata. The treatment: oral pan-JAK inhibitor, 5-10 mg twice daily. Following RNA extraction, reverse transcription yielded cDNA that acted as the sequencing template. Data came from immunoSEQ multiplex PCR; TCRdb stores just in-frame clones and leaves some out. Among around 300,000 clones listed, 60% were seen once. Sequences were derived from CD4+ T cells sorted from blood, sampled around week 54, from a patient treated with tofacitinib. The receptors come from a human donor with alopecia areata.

Written as DNA, the CDR3 is TGTGCCAGCAGCTTCGGACAGTATCGGGCCAACGTCCTGACTTTC. Protein sequence: CASSFGQYRANVLTF. V and J are TRBV11-2 and TRBJ2-6; D might be TRBD1 (6 bases). Germline lookup yields CDR1 SGHAT and CDR2 FQNNGV. V lost 3 bases, J lost 5 bases, and 11 bases lay in between. The CDR3 is made up of 15 amino acids.

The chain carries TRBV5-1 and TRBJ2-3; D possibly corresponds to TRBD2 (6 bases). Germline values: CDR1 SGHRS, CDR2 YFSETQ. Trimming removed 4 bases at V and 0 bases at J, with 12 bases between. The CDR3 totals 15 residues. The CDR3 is CASSKWEDSTDTQYF. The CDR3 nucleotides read TGCGCCAGCAGCAAGTGGGAGGACAGCACAGATACGCAGTATTTT.

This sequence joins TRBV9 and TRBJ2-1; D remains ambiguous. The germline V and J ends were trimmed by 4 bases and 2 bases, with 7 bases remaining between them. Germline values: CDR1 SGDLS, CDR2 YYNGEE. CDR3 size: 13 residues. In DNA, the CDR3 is TGTGCCAGCAGCCTCAGCGCCTACAATGAGCAGTTCTTC. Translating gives CASSLSAYNEQFF.

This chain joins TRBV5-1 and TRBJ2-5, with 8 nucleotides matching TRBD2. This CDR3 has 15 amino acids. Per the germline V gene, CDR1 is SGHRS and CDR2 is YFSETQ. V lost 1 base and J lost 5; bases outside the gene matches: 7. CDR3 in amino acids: CASSLNGGAGETQYF. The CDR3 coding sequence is TGCGCCAGCAGCTTGAACGGGGGGGCCGGTGAGACCCAGTACTTC. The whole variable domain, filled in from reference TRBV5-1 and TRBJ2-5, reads KAGVTQTPRYLIKTRGQQVTLSCSPISGHRSVSWYQQTPGQGLQFLFEYFSETQRNKGNFPGRFSGRQFSNSRSEMNVSTLELGDSALYLCASSLNGGAGETQYFGPGTRLLVL.

CDR3 nucleotide sequence: TGTGCCAGTAAACTCCAGATGAGATCACCCCTCCACTTT. Amino acids: CASKLQMRSPLHF. The V call is TRBV19, the J call TRBJ1-6; D is ambiguous. V lost 7 bases and J 10 bases, leaving 14 bases between the germline ends. Germline V gives CDR1 LNHDA, CDR2 SQIVND (reference sequence). This CDR3 has 13 residues. The full variable domain, rest sourced from reference TRBV19 and TRBJ1-6, is DGGITQSPKYLFRKEGQNVTLSCEQNLNHDAMYWYRQDPGQGLRLIYYSQIVNDFQKGDIAEGYSVSREKKESFPLTVTSAQKNPTAFYLCASKLQMRSPLHFGNGTRLTVT.

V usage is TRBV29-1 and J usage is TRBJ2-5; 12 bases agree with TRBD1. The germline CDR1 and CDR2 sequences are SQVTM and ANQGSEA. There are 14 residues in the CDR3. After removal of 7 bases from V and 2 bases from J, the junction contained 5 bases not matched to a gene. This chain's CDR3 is CSGGQGAIQETQYF. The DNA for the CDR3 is TGCAGCGGGGGACAGGGGGCGATTCAAGAGACCCAGTACTTC.

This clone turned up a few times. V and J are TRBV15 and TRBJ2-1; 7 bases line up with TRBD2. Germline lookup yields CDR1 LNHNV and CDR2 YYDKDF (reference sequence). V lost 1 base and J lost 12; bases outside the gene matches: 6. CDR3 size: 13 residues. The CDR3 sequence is CATSRGERGGQFF. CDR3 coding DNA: TGTGCCACCAGCAGAGGGGAGCGGGGTGGGCAGTTCTTC.

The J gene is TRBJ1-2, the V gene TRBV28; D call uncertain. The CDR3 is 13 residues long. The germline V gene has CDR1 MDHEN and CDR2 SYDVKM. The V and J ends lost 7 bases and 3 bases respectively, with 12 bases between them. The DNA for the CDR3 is TGTGCCAGCAAAGAGGGATCGGACTATGGCTACACCTTC. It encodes CASKEGSDYGYTF.

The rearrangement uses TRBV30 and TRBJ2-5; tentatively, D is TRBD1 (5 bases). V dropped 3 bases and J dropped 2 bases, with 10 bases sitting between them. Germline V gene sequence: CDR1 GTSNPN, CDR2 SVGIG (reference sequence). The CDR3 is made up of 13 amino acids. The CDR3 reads CAWSPGWQETQYF. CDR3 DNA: TGTGCCTGGAGCCCAGGGTGGCAAGAGACCCAGTACTTC. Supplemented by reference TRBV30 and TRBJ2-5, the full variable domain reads SQTIHQWPATLVQPVGSPLSLECTVEGTSNPNLYWYRQAAGRGLQLLFYSVGIGQISSEVPQNLSASRPQDRQFILSSKKLLLSDSGFYLCAWSPGWQETQYFGPGTRLLVL.

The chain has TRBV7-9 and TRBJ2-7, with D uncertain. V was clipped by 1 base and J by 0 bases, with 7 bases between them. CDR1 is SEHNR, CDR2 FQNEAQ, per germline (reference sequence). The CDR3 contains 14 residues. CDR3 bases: TGTGCCAGCAGCTTAGACCCTTACTCCTACGAGCAGTACTTC. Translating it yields CASSLDPYSYEQYF.

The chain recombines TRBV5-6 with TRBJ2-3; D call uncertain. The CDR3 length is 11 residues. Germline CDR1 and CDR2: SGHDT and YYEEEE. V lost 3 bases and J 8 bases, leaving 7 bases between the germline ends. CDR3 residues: CASSSLGTQYF. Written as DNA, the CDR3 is TGTGCCAGCAGCTCGTTGGGTACGCAGTATTTT.

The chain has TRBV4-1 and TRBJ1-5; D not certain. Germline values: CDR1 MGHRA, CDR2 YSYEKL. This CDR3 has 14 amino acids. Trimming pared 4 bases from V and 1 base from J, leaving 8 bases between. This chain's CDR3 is CASSPIGSNQPQHF. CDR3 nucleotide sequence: TGCGCCAGCAGCCCGATCGGGAGCAATCAGCCCCAGCATTTT.

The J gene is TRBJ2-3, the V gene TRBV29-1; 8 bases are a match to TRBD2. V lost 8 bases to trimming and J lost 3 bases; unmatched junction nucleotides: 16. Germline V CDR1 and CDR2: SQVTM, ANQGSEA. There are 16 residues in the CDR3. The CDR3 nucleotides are TGCAGCAGCAGTAGCGGGGCAAACTTGTTGACAGATACGCAGTATTTT. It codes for CSSSSGANLLTDTQYF.

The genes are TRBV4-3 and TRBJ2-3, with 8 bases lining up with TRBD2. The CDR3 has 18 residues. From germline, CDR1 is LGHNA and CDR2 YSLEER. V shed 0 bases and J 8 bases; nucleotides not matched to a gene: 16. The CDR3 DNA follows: TGCGCCAGCAGCCAAGAAACCCCTGGGGTAGCGGGGCGAAGTACGCAGTATTTT. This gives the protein CASSQETPGVAGRSTQYF.

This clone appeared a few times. CDR3 in amino acids: CASSQADGNEKLFF. In DNA, the CDR3 is TGCGCCAGCAGCCAAGCCGACGGTAATGAAAAACTGTTTTTT. The rearrangement joins TRBV4-3 to TRBJ1-4; D uncertain. Between the trimmed V and J ends, which lost 1 base and 4 bases, there was a span of 7 bases. This CDR3 is 14 amino acids long. In germline, CDR1 is LGHNA, CDR2 YSLEER.

The CDR3 nucleotides are TGTGCCTGGGCAGGACTAGCGGGGACCTCGCAAGAGACCCAGTACTTC. Protein product: CAWAGLAGTSQETQYF. This rearrangement joins TRBV30 to TRBJ2-5; 12 bases match TRBD2. CDR3 size: 16 residues. The trim removed 5 bases at V and 2 bases at J, leaving 9 bases unmatched. The V gene's germline CDR1 is GTSNPN and CDR2 SVGIG (reference sequence). Full variable domain (outside the CDR3, taken from reference TRBV30 and TRBJ2-5): SQTIHQWPATLVQPVGSPLSLECTVEGTSNPNLYWYRQAAGRGLQLLFYSVGIGQISSEVPQNLSASRPQDRQFILSSKKLLLSDSGFYLCAWAGLAGTSQETQYFGPGTRLLVL.